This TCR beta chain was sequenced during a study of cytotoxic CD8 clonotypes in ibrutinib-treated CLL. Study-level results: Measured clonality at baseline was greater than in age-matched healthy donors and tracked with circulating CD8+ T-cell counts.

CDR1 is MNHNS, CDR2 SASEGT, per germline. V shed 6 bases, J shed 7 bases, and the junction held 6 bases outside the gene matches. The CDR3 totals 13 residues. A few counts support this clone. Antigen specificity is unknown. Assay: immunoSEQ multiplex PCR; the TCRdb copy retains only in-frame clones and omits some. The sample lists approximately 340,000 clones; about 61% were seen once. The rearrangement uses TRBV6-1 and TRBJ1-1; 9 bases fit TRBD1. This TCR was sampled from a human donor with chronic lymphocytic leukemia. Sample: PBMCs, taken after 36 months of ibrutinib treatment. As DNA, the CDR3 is TGTGCCAGCAGGGGACAGGGAGAACGTGAAGCTTTCTTT. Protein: CASRGQGEREAFF.